This passage covers 17 T cell receptor beta chains from one sample sequenced in a study of blood T cells in healthy people across ages. A second PCR, run for roughly 7 to 11 cycles, used a sample-barcoded 5' primer plus a J-beta primer mix. MiXCR, applied by TCRdb to the 5' RACE reads, yields one record per CDR3 protein. The sample records roughly 2 million distinct CDR3 sequences, around 48% being singletons. The sample taken for sequencing was blood. The receptors stem from a woman aged 40 to 50 in good health.

The table lists this clonotype with a few counts. The chain employs TRBV4-2 and TRBJ2-1, with a possible D match to TRBD1 (5 bases). From germline, CDR1 is LGHNA and CDR2 YNFKEQ. The CDR3 is made up of 16 amino acids. Trimming pared 0 bases from V and 6 bases from J, leaving 15 bases between. The CDR3 loop is CASSQEGQGRRNEQFF. CDR3 bases: TGTGCCAGCAGCCAAGAGGGGCAGGGTAGGCGCAATGAGCAGTTCTTC.

This clonotype was seen a handful of times. The chain combines TRBV27 with TRBJ1-2, with TRBD1 as a possible D gene (5 bases). Trimming left V 5 bases short and J 5 bases short, with 12 bases between. Germline V CDR1 and CDR2: MNHEY, SMNVEV (reference sequence). The CDR3 sequence is 13 residues long. The CDR3 nucleotides read TGTGCCAGCAGTGCGGACAAGACATATGGCTACACCTTC. This translates into CASSADKTYGYTF.

Only a few counts were recorded for this clonotype. V and J are TRBV18 and TRBJ2-5, with D perhaps matching TRBD2 (5 bases). The CDR3 is 15 amino acids. V lost 0 bases and J lost 0, with 8 bases in between. From germline, CDR1 is KGHSH and CDR2 LQKENI. The CDR3 coding sequence is TGTGCCAGCTCACCACCGGACTGGGACCAAGAGACCCAGTACTTC. Translation: CASSPPDWDQETQYF.

This clonotype was detected only a few times. The chain recombines TRBV4-2 with TRBJ2-4; D gene uncertain. The tail of the sequence fits TRBJ2-7 better, so the J call may be wrong. Germline values: CDR1 LGHNA, CDR2 YNFKEQ. The CDR3 extends over 15 amino acids. The CDR3 sequence is CASSQELGLPYEQYF. The CDR3 nucleotides are TGTGCCAGCAGCCAAGAGTTGGGTCTTCCCTACGAGCAGTACTTC.

V and J are TRBV29-1 and TRBJ1-1; D is possibly TRBD1 (6 bases). Germline CDR1 and CDR2: SQVTM and ANQGSEA. The CDR3 has 13 residues. V lost 5 bases and J lost 1, with 11 bases in between. The CDR3 loop reads CSVTRGANTEAFF. CDR3 coding DNA: TGCAGCGTTACCAGGGGAGCGAACACTGAAGCTTTCTTT.

V is TRBV12-3 or TRBV12-4 and J is TRBJ1-5, with D unresolved. The CDR3 consists of 15 residues. The germline V and J ends were trimmed by 5 bases and 0 bases, with 11 bases remaining between them. CDR3 protein: CASSESRNSNQPQHF. CDR3 DNA: TGTGCCAGCAGTGAGAGCAGGAATAGCAATCAGCCCCAGCATTTT.

This clonotype was seen only a few times. The rearrangement uses TRBV6-2 or TRBV6-3 and TRBJ2-7; D is unresolved. The DNA end lines up better with TRBJ2-5; the J call may be wrong. CDR3 size: 12 residues. Germline CDR1 and CDR2: MNHEY and SVGEGT. The CDR3 sequence: CASSHDGETQYF. The DNA of the CDR3 is TGTGCCAGCAGCCACGACGGAGAGACCCAGTACTTC.

The rearrangement uses TRBV28 and TRBJ2-4; 16 nucleotides line up with TRBD2. The end of the DNA is better explained by TRBJ2-7, so the J call may be wrong. CDR3 length: 15 residues. In germline, CDR1 is MDHEN, CDR2 SYDVKM. Written as DNA, the CDR3 is TGTGCCAGCAGACTCGGGACTAGCGGGAGGGGCGAGCAGTACTTC. Its protein product is CASRLGTSGRGEQYF.

This clonotype was seen only once. V usage is TRBV19 and J usage is TRBJ2-5; TRBD1 matches 7 bases. Germline V CDR1 and CDR2: LNHDA, SQIVND (reference sequence). The CDR3 has 17 amino acids. V shed 4 bases and J 3 bases; nucleotides not matched to a gene: 14. In nucleotides, the CDR3 is TGTGCCAGTAGTACTCAAGCGCCGGGACAGATGGAAGAGACCCAGTACTTC. Amino acids: CASSTQAPGQMEETQYF.

This clonotype showed up just a few times. The chain recombines TRBV12-3 or TRBV12-4 with TRBJ1-5; 10 positions match TRBD1. The ends lost 7 bases at V and 4 bases at J; junction bases unmatched: 4. The CDR3 has 14 residues. CDR3 DNA sequence: TGTGCCAGCACAACGGGACAGGGGAATCAGCCCCAGCATTTT. Translating it yields CASTTGQGNQPQHF.

This clonotype appeared a few times. V is TRBV4-3 and J is TRBJ2-1; D perhaps matches TRBD2 (6 bases). The CDR3 spans 13 residues. The germline gives CDR1 LGHNA, CDR2 YSLEER. V shed 3 bases and J shed 10 bases, with 13 bases lying between them. The CDR3 coding sequence is TGCGCCAGCAGCCAGCGGGGCGCGGACGAGCAGTTCTTC. This codes for CASSQRGADEQFF.

The rearrangement links TRBV4-1 to TRBJ2-5, with 15 bases lining up with TRBD2. The V gene end was trimmed by 5 bases and the J gene end by 4 bases; junction bases not matched to a gene: 8. The CDR3 contains 17 residues. Germline V gene sequence: CDR1 MGHRA, CDR2 YSYEKL. CDR3 in amino acids: CASSSWTSGGAGETQYF. CDR3 sequence (DNA): TGCGCCAGCAGCTCCTGGACTAGCGGGGGGGCCGGAGAGACCCAGTACTTC.

This clonotype showed up just a few times. The gene calls are TRBV6-2 or TRBV6-3 and TRBJ2-3, with D possibly TRBD2 on 5 matching bases. The CDR3 spans 14 residues. The germline V and J ends were trimmed by 6 bases and 2 bases, with 12 bases remaining between them. CDR1 and CDR2 from the germline V gene are MNHEY and SVGEGT. The CDR3 sequence is CASRWRANTDTQYF. CDR3 sequence (DNA): TGTGCCAGCAGATGGCGGGCCAACACAGATACGCAGTATTTT.

This clonotype was seen once. The chain carries TRBV7-2 and TRBJ2-1, with D unresolved. The V end was cut by 3 bases, the J end by 3 bases, with 9 bases between. There are 14 residues in the CDR3. In germline, CDR1 is SGHTA, CDR2 FQGNSA. CDR3 sequence (DNA): TGTGCCAGCAGCTTTCGACGGGTCTACAATGAGCAGTTCTTC. This translates into CASSFRRVYNEQFF.

V is TRBV28 and J is TRBJ2-7; TRBD1 is a possible D gene (8 bases). The CDR3 has 15 residues. Per the germline V gene, CDR1 is MDHEN and CDR2 is SYDVKM. Trimming stripped 6 bases from V and 3 bases from J, with 18 bases between. The CDR3 DNA follows: TGTGCCAGCAGCCCGGACAGGGAGGGGTACTACGAGCAGTACTTC. Translating gives CASSPDREGYYEQYF.

A remark on this clonotype: The junction shows a germline mismatch at one end, possibly a read error. The chain recombines TRBV7-2 with TRBJ1-2, with 7 bases identical to TRBD1. This CDR3 is built from 14 residues. CDR1 and CDR2 (germline): SGHTA, FQGNSA. The CDR3 nucleotides are TGTGCCAGCAGCCTAGCAGGACAGGCGGGGGGCTACACCTTC. It is translated as CASSLAGQAGGYTF.

The chain is built from TRBV7-9 and TRBJ2-1; the D gene is possibly TRBD2 (5 bases). Germline assignment: CDR1 SEHNR and CDR2 FQNEAQ (reference sequence). V shed 4 bases and J shed 5 bases, with 15 bases lying between them. This CDR3 is built from 15 residues. In DNA, the CDR3 is TGTGCCAGCAGCTCGGGGTTACGGGAAAACAATGAGCAGTTCTTC. Its translation: CASSSGLRENNEQFF.